This T cell receptor (beta chain) was recovered during a study of graft-versus-host responses after intestinal transplantation. For the study at large: Multivisceral, liver-intestinal, or isolated intestinal transplants were given to recipients. All of the recipients had induction that used anti-thymocyte globulin, then tacrolimus and steroids for 2 to 3 years.

Notes on this clone: Its antigen remains unknown.

Germline CDR1 SGHTA, CDR2 FQGNSA. V was shortened by 1 base and J by 3 bases, with 13 bases between the two germline ends. The CDR3 is 15 residues long. Here immunoSEQ multiplex PCR was the method, and the copy in TCRdb shows in-frame clones only, minus some. The sample lists roughly 120,000 clones, around 94% occurring once. The chain joins TRBV7-2 to TRBJ2-7; D gene uncertain. The TCR originated in a human donor who was the organ donor for an intestinal transplant. The sequencing used unstimulated CD4+ T cells sorted from spleen or lymph node cells, collected before transplant. Here the CDR3 DNA reads TGTGCCAGCAGCTTAGATCTCCTAAGGGTCTACGAGCAGTACTTC. Translating gives CASSLDLLRVYEQYF.